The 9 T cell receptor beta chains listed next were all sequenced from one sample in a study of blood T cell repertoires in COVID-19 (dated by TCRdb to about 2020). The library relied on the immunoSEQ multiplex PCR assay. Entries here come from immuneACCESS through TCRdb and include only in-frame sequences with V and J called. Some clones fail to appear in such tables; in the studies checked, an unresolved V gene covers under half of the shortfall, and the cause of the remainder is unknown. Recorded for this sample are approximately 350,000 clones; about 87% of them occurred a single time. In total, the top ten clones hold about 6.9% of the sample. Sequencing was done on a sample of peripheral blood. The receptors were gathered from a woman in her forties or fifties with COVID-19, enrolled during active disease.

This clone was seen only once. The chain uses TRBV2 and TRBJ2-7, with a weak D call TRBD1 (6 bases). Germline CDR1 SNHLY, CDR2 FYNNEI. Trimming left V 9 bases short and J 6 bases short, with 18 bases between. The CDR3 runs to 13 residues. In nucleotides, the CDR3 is TGTGCCAGTAATTCCAGGGGTTCCCTCGAGCAGTACTTC. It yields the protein CASNSRGSLEQYF.

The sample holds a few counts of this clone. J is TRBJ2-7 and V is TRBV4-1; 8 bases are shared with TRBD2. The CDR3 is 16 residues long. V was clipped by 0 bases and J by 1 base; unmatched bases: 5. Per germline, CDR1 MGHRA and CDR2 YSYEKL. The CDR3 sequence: CASSQESQRESYEQYF. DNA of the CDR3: TGCGCCAGCAGCCAAGAGTCCCAGCGGGAGTCCTACGAGCAGTACTTC.

The CDR3 here is CASSPFTTKFYNEQFF. DNA of the CDR3: TGTGCCAGCTCACCATTTACTACCAAATTCTACAATGAGCAGTTCTTC. The chain carries TRBV18 and TRBJ2-1; D call uncertain. CDR3 length: 16 residues. Looked up from germline, CDR1 is KGHSH and CDR2 is LQKENI. The V end was cut by 2 bases, the J end by 3 bases, with 14 bases between.

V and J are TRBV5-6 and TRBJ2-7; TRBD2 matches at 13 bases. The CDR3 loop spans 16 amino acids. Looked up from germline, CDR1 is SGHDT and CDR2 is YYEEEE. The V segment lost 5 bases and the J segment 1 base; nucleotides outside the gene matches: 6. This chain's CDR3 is CASRRGLAGVSYEQYF. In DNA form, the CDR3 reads TGTGCCAGCAGACGAGGACTAGCGGGAGTGTCCTACGAGCAGTACTTC.

CDR3 in DNA: TGTGCCAGTAGTATCTGGGGGCAGGCAGATACGCAGTATTTT. Protein product: CASSIWGQADTQYF. This chain uses TRBV19 with TRBJ2-3; possible D gene TRBD1, 6 bases. CDR1 and CDR2 (germline): LNHDA, SQIVND (reference sequence). The length of the CDR3 is 14 residues. V lost 3 bases and J lost 4, with 11 bases in between.

The CDR3 DNA follows: TGTGCCAGTAGAGCGGGAGGGCTAAGCTCCTACGAGCAGTACTTC. It yields the protein CASRAGGLSSYEQYF. The rearrangement links TRBV19 to TRBJ2-7, with 10 bases aligning to TRBD2. J lost 0 bases, V lost 6 bases, and 5 bases had no gene match. CDR3 length: 15 amino acids. CDR1 and CDR2 from the germline V gene are LNHDA and SQIVND (reference sequence).

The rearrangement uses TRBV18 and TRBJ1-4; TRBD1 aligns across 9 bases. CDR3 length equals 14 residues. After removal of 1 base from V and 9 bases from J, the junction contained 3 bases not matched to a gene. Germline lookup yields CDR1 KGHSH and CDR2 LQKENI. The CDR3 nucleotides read TGTGCCAGCTCACCACAGGGACAGGGCAAAAAACTGTTTTTT. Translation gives CASSPQGQGKKLFF.

The CDR3 region has the DNA TGTGCCATCAGAGCTCGTGGAGGACAGATTTCGGACACTGAAGCTTTCTTT. Translation: CAIRARGGQISDTEAFF. This chain connects TRBV10-3 to TRBJ1-1; weak D call: TRBD1 (6 bases). The V and J ends lost 6 bases and 3 bases respectively, with 23 bases between them. The germline V gene has CDR1 ENHRY and CDR2 SYGVKD. The CDR3 loop spans 17 amino acids.

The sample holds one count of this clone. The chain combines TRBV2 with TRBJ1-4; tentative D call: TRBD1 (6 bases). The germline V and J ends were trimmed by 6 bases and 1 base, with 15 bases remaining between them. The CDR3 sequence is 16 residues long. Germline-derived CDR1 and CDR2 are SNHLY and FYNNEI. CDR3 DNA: TGTGCCAGCAGGATACAGGGATACCTAACTAATGAAAAACTGTTTTTT. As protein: CASRIQGYLTNEKLFF. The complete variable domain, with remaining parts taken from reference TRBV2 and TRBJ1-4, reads EPEVTQTPSHQVTQMGQEVILRCVPISNHLYFYWYRQILGQKVEFLVSFYNNEISEKSEIFDDQFSVERPDGSNFTLKIRSTKLEDSAMYFCASRIQGYLTNEKLFFGSGTQLSVL.